This T cell receptor beta chain came from a study of cytomegalovirus exposure and HLA in healthy donors. In its sample, this clone was seen a few times. Its antigen is unidentified. Findings of the study overall: The authors later linked a missense DCLRE1C variant to TCR beta V- and J-gene trimming. Reported performance of the classifier showed diagnosis of cytomegalovirus status with high specificity and sensitivity.

The CDR3 is 16 amino acids. The PCR was carried out with 60 Vbeta primers and 13 Jbeta primers. Sequencing was performed with immunoSEQ multiplex PCR; in TCRdb, only in-frame clones are kept and a portion is missing. Among about 150,000 clones listed, 65% to 80% were seen once. Sample: PBMCs. The chain employs TRBV12-2 and TRBJ2-1; the tabulated D call, TRBD2, remains unverified against the DNA. TRBV12-2 is designated a pseudogene. This TCR derives from a human donor in good health. The CDR3 spells CASRLVMREGRAEQFF. DNA of the CDR3: TGTGCAAGTCGCTTAGTAATGCGGGAGGGCCGCGCTGAGCAGTTCTTC.